The 26 T cell receptor beta chains below all came from one sample that was sequenced in a study of blood T cell repertoires in COVID-19. The method was immunoSEQ multiplex PCR; TCRdb's version includes in-frame clones alone and lacks a portion of them. The sample yields 250,000 to 350,000 clones, roughly 86% seen once. The sample taken for sequencing was peripheral blood. The receptor source for this set is a woman aged 25 to 45 with COVID-19, enrolled during active disease.

This sequence joins TRBV27 and TRBJ1-1; D gene ambiguous. Germline-derived CDR1 and CDR2 are MNHEY and SMNVEV (reference sequence). Trimming took off 2 bases at V and 1 base at J, with 5 bases between the two ends. This CDR3 comprises 13 residues. The CDR3 nucleotides read TGTGCCAGCAGTTTAAAGAGGAACACTGAAGCTTTCTTT. Amino acids: CASSLKRNTEAFF.

The chain recombines TRBV7-8 with TRBJ2-7, with no clear D. The CDR3 spans 16 residues. V was shortened by 5 bases and J by 0 bases, with 17 bases between the two germline ends. Germline V gene lookup returns CDR1 SGHVS and CDR2 FQNEAQ. Here the CDR3 reads CASSLNGVGSSYEQYF. For the CDR3, the DNA is TGTGCCAGCAGCCTAAATGGAGTAGGAAGCTCCTACGAGCAGTACTTC.

The chain has TRBV20-1 and TRBJ2-7; D uncertain. This CDR3 has 11 residues. Trimming pared 0 bases from V and 4 bases from J, leaving 4 bases between. CDR1 is DFQATT, CDR2 SNEGSKA, per germline (reference sequence). The CDR3 DNA sequence: TGCAGTGCTAGAGAGGAGTACGAGCAGTACTTC. Translation: CSAREEYEQYF.

This chain connects TRBV3-1 (or the pseudogene TRBV3-2) to TRBJ1-5, with TRBD1 matching 8 bases. Germline V gene sequence: CDR1 LGHDT, CDR2 YNNKEL (reference sequence). The CDR3 covers 14 residues. V dropped 3 bases and J dropped 5; count of bases not matched to a gene: 3. In DNA form, the CDR3 reads TGTGCCAGCAGCCAGGCGGACAGGGATCAGCCCCAGCATTTT. It specifies CASSQADRDQPQHF.

This chain uses TRBV10-3 with TRBJ1-1; 8 nucleotides align to TRBD1. CDR3 length equals 14 residues. J lost 0 bases, V lost 5 bases, and 2 bases had no gene match. CDR1 and CDR2 from the germline V gene are ENHRY and SYGVKD. CDR3 loop: CAISRTGMNTEAFF. In nucleotides, the CDR3 is TGTGCCATCAGTCGGACAGGGATGAACACTGAAGCTTTCTTT.

The chain uses TRBV24-1 and TRBJ2-2, with TRBD2 matching over 8 bases. CDR1 is KGHDR, CDR2 SFDVKD, per germline. The CDR3 runs 15 residues. J lost 7 bases, V lost 4 bases, and 7 bases had no gene match. In DNA form, the CDR3 reads TGTGCCACCAGTGACCGGACTAGCTTAATCGGGGAGCTGTTTTTT. The encoded protein is CATSDRTSLIGELFF.

The rearrangement links TRBV7-2 to TRBJ2-7; the D gene is possibly TRBD1 (6 bases). Germline V gene data show CDR1 as SGHTA and CDR2 as FQGNSA. This CDR3 comprises 15 residues. V shed 5 bases and J shed 0 bases, with 14 bases lying between them. The CDR3 loop is CASSPTGQSSYEQYF. CDR3 DNA sequence: TGTGCCAGCAGCCCTACTGGACAGAGCTCCTACGAGCAGTACTTC.

The chain has TRBV6-4 and TRBJ1-1; the D gene is possibly TRBD1 (6 bases). V was pared by 6 bases and J by 1 base, with 12 bases between. The germline V gene has CDR1 MRHNA and CDR2 SNTAGT. The CDR3 is 14 amino acids. CDR3: CASRPGQTNTEAFF. DNA for the CDR3: TGTGCCAGCAGACCCGGACAGACGAACACTGAAGCTTTCTTT.

The rearrangement joins TRBV20-1 to TRBJ2-7, with 8 bases matching TRBD1. The CDR3 extends over 11 amino acids. The J segment lost 6 bases and the V segment lost 6 bases, leaving 4 bases of the junction unmatched. CDR1 is DFQATT, CDR2 SNEGSKA, per germline (reference sequence). The CDR3 nucleotides read TGCAGTGCCGCCGACAGGGGCGAGCAGTACTTC. This translates into CSAADRGEQYF.

The genes are TRBV10-1 and TRBJ2-1; TRBD1 matches 9 bases. CDR1 is WNHNN and CDR2 is SYGVQD in the germline V gene (reference sequence). Germline trimming cut 5 bases from V and 2 bases from J; bases unmatched to any gene: 4. The CDR3 sequence is 15 residues long. The CDR3 here is CASSPRTGAYNEQFF. The DNA for the CDR3 is TGCGCCAGCAGTCCCCGGACAGGGGCCTACAATGAGCAGTTCTTC.

In DNA, the CDR3 is TGTGCCAGCAGCCTGGGGCCAGGGAACTACGAGCAGTACTTC. Its translation is CASSLGPGNYEQYF. The chain links TRBV3-1 (or the pseudogene TRBV3-2) to TRBJ2-7, with a tentative D call TRBD1 (5 bases). This CDR3 is 14 amino acids long. With 4 bases removed from V and 3 bases from J, the gap between germline ends came to 13 bases. Per the germline V gene, CDR1 is LGHDT and CDR2 is YNNKEL (reference sequence).

The J gene is TRBJ2-2, the V gene TRBV5-1; D perhaps matches TRBD1 (6 bases). V shed 4 bases and J shed 3 bases, with 13 bases lying between them. The CDR3 totals 15 residues. Germline CDR1 SGHRS, CDR2 YFSETQ. This CDR3 reads CASSGRQADTGELFF. The CDR3 nucleotides read TGCGCCAGCAGCGGCCGACAGGCAGACACCGGGGAGCTGTTTTTT.

V is TRBV28 and J is TRBJ1-5; TRBD1 is a possible D gene (5 bases). Between the trimmed V and J ends, which lost 6 bases and 7 bases, there was a span of 16 bases. This CDR3 is built from 14 residues. CDR1 and CDR2 from the germline V gene are MDHEN and SYDVKM. In DNA form, the CDR3 reads TGTGCCAGCAGCCGTGAGCGGGGGAGCCAGCCCCAGCATTTT. The encoded protein is CASSRERGSQPQHF.

The V call is TRBV5-8, the J call TRBJ1-2; TRBD1 matches 9 bases. Germline CDR1 reads SGHTS; CDR2 reads YDEGEE. The trim removed 0 bases at V and 2 bases at J, leaving 5 bases unmatched. There are 16 residues in the CDR3. CDR3 sequence reads: CASSLDRGRMNYGYTF. For the CDR3, the DNA is TGTGCCAGCAGCTTGGACAGGGGGCGGATGAACTATGGCTACACCTTC.

V gene TRBV18 combines with J gene TRBJ2-3, with TRBD1 identical over 9 bases. J lost 7 bases, V lost 3 bases, and 11 bases had no gene match. The CDR3 length is 16 residues. From germline, CDR1 is KGHSH and CDR2 LQKENI. CDR3 residues: CASSPSRTGDRHTQYF. The CDR3 DNA reads TGTGCCAGCTCACCGAGCAGGACAGGGGATCGTCATACGCAGTATTTT.

The rearrangement links TRBV11-2 to TRBJ2-7, with D possibly matching TRBD2 (5 bases). V lost 5 bases and J lost 2, with 13 bases in between. Germline CDR1 SGHAT, CDR2 FQNNGV. This CDR3 is 14 amino acids long. CDR3 DNA: TGTGCCAGCAGCCCGGGATTGGGTACCTACGAGCAGTACTTC. It yields the protein CASSPGLGTYEQYF.

The count of this clone is one. The chain uses TRBV18 and TRBJ2-7; TRBD2 matches at 8 bases. Trimming cost V 5 bases and J 6 bases; bases outside gene matches: 9. Germline CDR1 KGHSH, CDR2 LQKENI. The length of the CDR3 is 14 residues. CDR3 coding DNA: TGTGCCAGCTCAGAGAGCGGGAGAATAACCGAGCAGTACTTC. As protein: CASSESGRITEQYF.

This chain links TRBV4-1 with TRBJ1-1; D perhaps matches TRBD1 (5 bases). The CDR3 has 16 amino acids. Germline assignment: CDR1 MGHRA and CDR2 YSYEKL. V lost 0 bases, J lost 0 bases, and 11 bases lay in between. CDR3 sequence: CASSQELGRVNTEAFF. As DNA, the CDR3 is TGCGCCAGCAGCCAAGAATTAGGCAGGGTGAACACTGAAGCTTTCTTT.

The genes are TRBV27 and TRBJ1-6; 8 bases are a match to TRBD1. CDR3 length: 17 amino acids. The germline gives CDR1 MNHEY, CDR2 SMNVEV (reference sequence). The J segment lost 9 bases and the V segment lost 5 bases, leaving 15 bases of the junction unmatched. CDR3 loop: CASSPPRLDRGLSPLHF. CDR3 DNA sequence: TGTGCCAGCAGTCCCCCCCGACTCGACAGGGGCCTTTCACCCCTCCACTTT.

This rearrangement joins TRBV19 to TRBJ2-1; 8 bases are a match to TRBD2. Looked up from germline, CDR1 is LNHDA and CDR2 is SQIVND (reference sequence). V lost 4 bases, J lost 2 bases, and 4 bases stayed unmatched. This CDR3 comprises 15 residues. CDR3 region: CASSTAGGTYNEQFF. In DNA form, the CDR3 reads TGTGCCAGTAGTACGGCGGGAGGCACCTACAATGAGCAGTTCTTC.

This sequence joins TRBV30 and TRBJ2-5; 8 bases line up with TRBD2. This CDR3 comprises 15 residues. Losses at the gene ends were 2 bases for V and 2 bases for J; bases not matched to a gene: 7. Germline V gene data show CDR1 as GTSNPN and CDR2 as SVGIG (reference sequence). The CDR3 is CAWSISTSVQETQYF. The DNA for the CDR3 is TGTGCCTGGAGTATCTCGACTAGCGTTCAAGAGACCCAGTACTTC.

This clone appeared a single time. In DNA, the CDR3 is TGCGCCAGCAGCTTGAATACGGGACTTTCTGGAAACACCATATATTTT. This sequence encodes CASSLNTGLSGNTIYF. This chain joins TRBV5-1 and TRBJ1-3, with D possibly TRBD1 on 5 matching bases. The CDR3 has 16 residues. V lost 1 base, J lost 1 base, and 12 bases lay in between. The germline gives CDR1 SGHRS, CDR2 YFSETQ.

The rearrangement links TRBV14 to TRBJ1-1; D remains ambiguous. Trimming removed 0 bases at V and 5 bases at J, with 16 bases between. Per germline, CDR1 SGHDN and CDR2 FVKESK. The length of the CDR3 is 16 residues. CDR3 protein: CASSQDRGGWWTEAFF. The CDR3, as DNA: TGTGCCAGCAGCCAAGATCGTGGAGGGTGGTGGACTGAAGCTTTCTTT.

The chain links TRBV7-9 to TRBJ2-7, with D tentatively TRBD2 (5 bases). Germline values: CDR1 SEHNR, CDR2 FQNEAQ (reference sequence). V dropped 1 base and J dropped 0 bases, with 7 bases sitting between them. This CDR3 has 14 amino acids. The CDR3 is CASSLGAGSYEQYF. The CDR3 DNA is TGTGCCAGCAGCTTAGGGGCGGGCTCCTACGAGCAGTACTTC.

V is TRBV29-1 and J is TRBJ2-3; D not certain. V was cut by 8 bases and J by 4 bases, with 10 bases left in between. Looked up from germline, CDR1 is SQVTM and CDR2 is ANQGSEA. The CDR3 length is 11 residues. The CDR3 coding sequence is TGCAGCTTCCACTACTCAGATACGCAGTATTTT. It yields the protein CSFHYSDTQYF.

The chain couples TRBV6-6 to TRBJ1-4; tentatively, D is TRBD1 (5 bases). The CDR3 is 13 amino acids. Trimming cost V 7 bases and J 7 bases, with 13 bases left between them. Looked up from germline, CDR1 is MNHNY and CDR2 is SVGAGI (reference sequence). For the CDR3, the DNA is TGTGCCAGCAACTACAGGTGGAGTGAAAAACTGTTTTTT. Translating gives CASNYRWSEKLFF.